One TCR beta chain is described in this entry. Its target is unknown. The same CDR3 is also encoded by other DNA sequences in this sample. The CDR3 loop spans 13 amino acids. Germline loops: CDR1 SQVTM, CDR2 ANQGSEA. Trimming took off 6 bases at V and 2 bases at J, with 13 bases between the two ends. Expressed TCRB transcripts were sequenced, since all the RNA that had been isolated was reverse transcribed. Profiling relied on immunoSEQ multiplex PCR, and the TCRdb table lists in-frame clones only, not all of them. The data show 300,000 to 350,000 clones, with 15% to 20% seen just once and approximately 0.043% held by the top ten. The data originate from a study of beta chain features in type 1 diabetes. About the study: In all, around 110,000,000 sorted cells from all samples were analyzed.

Study-wide findings and caveats: PCR might favor shorter templates, equally in patients and controls.

The collection from each donor was one heparinised blood draw averaging roughly 100 mL. V usage is TRBV29-1 and J usage is TRBJ1-2; a weak D match, TRBD1 (6 bases). Sequencing was done on a sample of naive CD4+ T cells from blood. This clonotype originated in a woman aged 18-29 years in good health. In DNA, the CDR3 is TGCAGCGTGGGGGCAGGGAGCAACTATGGCTACACCTTC. As protein: CSVGAGSNYGYTF.